A single sample is the source of the 28 T cell receptor beta chains below, sequenced in a study of blood T cells in healthy people across ages. Primers used in a second PCR of roughly 6 to 11 cycles were a sample-barcoded 5' primer and a J-beta primer mix. TCRdb reprocessed the 5' RACE reads via MiXCR and lists one record per CDR3 protein. Of roughly 860,000 distinct CDR3 sequences listed, approximately 65% are singletons. Sequencing used blood. The receptors originated from a man aged 25 to 40 in good health.

V and J are TRBV12-3 or TRBV12-4 and TRBJ2-5; TRBD2 agrees at 8 bases. CDR3 length equals 14 residues. J gave up 2 bases and V 6 bases, and 5 bases lay outside the gene matches. CDR3 in amino acids: CASSPGGVQETQYF. Written as DNA, the CDR3 is TGTGCCAGCAGCCCCGGGGGGGTTCAAGAGACCCAGTACTTC.

V and J are TRBV20-1 and TRBJ2-7, with D perhaps TRBD2 (5 bases). Germline V gene lookup returns CDR1 DFQATT and CDR2 SNEGSKA (reference sequence). The CDR3 has 12 amino acids. Trimming left V 3 bases short and J 4 bases short, with 10 bases between. CDR3 protein: CSASTRVYEQYF. For the CDR3, the DNA is TGCAGTGCTAGCACGAGGGTATACGAGCAGTACTTC.

The chain joins TRBV20-1 to TRBJ2-7; D not resolved. Germline-derived CDR1 and CDR2 are DFQATT and SNEGSKA (reference sequence). The ends were cut back, 1 base at V and 0 bases at J, with 13 bases in the middle. The CDR3 runs to 15 residues. Written as DNA, the CDR3 is TGCAGTGCTAGAGTCCCGAAGAGGCCCTCCTACGAGCAGTACTTC. Residues: CSARVPKRPSYEQYF.

CDR3 in amino acids: CSATSGQGPGYGYTF. CDR3 nucleotides: TGCAGTGCTACCTCCGGACAGGGACCGGGCTATGGCTACACCTTC. The rearrangement uses TRBV20-1 and TRBJ1-2; 8 bases are a match to TRBD1. V was clipped by 4 bases and J by 4 bases; unmatched bases: 11. Germline loops: CDR1 DFQATT, CDR2 SNEGSKA (reference sequence). The CDR3 runs 15 residues.

V is TRBV27 and J is TRBJ2-5; D gene uncertain. This CDR3 spans 15 amino acids. V was cut by 7 bases and J by 1 base, with 16 bases left in between. Germline CDR1 MNHEY, CDR2 SMNVEV (reference sequence). This CDR3 reads CASTPVGDFQETQYF. The CDR3 DNA reads TGTGCCAGCACTCCCGTCGGCGACTTCCAAGAGACCCAGTACTTC.

This chain uses TRBV29-1 with TRBJ1-1; D unresolved. This CDR3 is built from 13 residues. With 6 bases removed from V and 4 bases from J, the gap between germline ends came to 15 bases. The V gene's germline CDR1 is SQVTM and CDR2 ANQGSEA. CDR3 sequence reads: CSVPGHHSTEAFF. CDR3 bases: TGCAGCGTGCCGGGCCACCACTCCACTGAAGCTTTCTTT.

The V gene is TRBV28, the J gene TRBJ1-1; 7 bases agree with TRBD1. This CDR3 contains 14 residues. Germline V lookup: CDR1 MDHEN, CDR2 SYDVKM. J gave up 0 bases and V 6 bases, and 4 bases lay outside the gene matches. In nucleotides, the CDR3 is TGTGCCAGCAGGAGGGGACAGATGAACACTGAAGCTTTCTTT. It specifies CASRRGQMNTEAFF.

This clonotype occurred once. The chain joins TRBV7-9 to TRBJ2-3, with 7 bases that match TRBD1. V was clipped by 6 bases and J by 3 bases; unmatched bases: 9. Germline V gives CDR1 SEHNR, CDR2 FQNEAQ (reference sequence). The length of the CDR3 is 15 residues. The CDR3 DNA is TGTGCCAGCAGAAGCAGACAGGGAATTACAGATACGCAGTATTTT. Its translation: CASRSRQGITDTQYF.

The chain joins TRBV20-1 to TRBJ1-5, with 10 nucleotides matching TRBD1. Germline values: CDR1 DFQATT, CDR2 SNEGSKA (reference sequence). The CDR3 extends over 17 amino acids. Losses at the gene ends were 5 bases for V and 0 bases for J; bases not matched to a gene: 10. In DNA form, the CDR3 reads TGCAGTGCTCATCCGGGACAGGGGTCTTATAGCAATCAGCCCCAGCATTTT. Protein sequence: CSAHPGQGSYSNQPQHF.

The chain employs TRBV10-3 and TRBJ2-3; 7 bases agree with TRBD2. The CDR3 consists of 14 residues. The ends lost 7 bases at V and 2 bases at J; junction bases unmatched: 6. Per the germline V gene, CDR1 is ENHRY and CDR2 is SYGVKD. The CDR3 reads CAITSGSLTDTQYF. The CDR3 bases are TGTGCCATCACTAGCGGTTCTCTCACAGATACGCAGTATTTT.

This clonotype was picked up a small number of times. This chain uses TRBV6-5 with TRBJ2-5; 9 bases align to TRBD2. Germline loops: CDR1 MNHEY, CDR2 SVGAGI. This CDR3 comprises 16 residues. V was clipped by 2 bases and J by 3 bases; unmatched bases: 7. CDR3 protein: CASSYPRLAGKETQYF. The CDR3, as DNA: TGTGCCAGCAGTTACCCCAGGCTAGCGGGGAAAGAGACCCAGTACTTC.

The chain recombines TRBV27 with TRBJ2-1; D might be TRBD2 (6 bases). V was trimmed by 7 bases and J by 8 bases, leaving 15 bases between them. Germline CDR1 MNHEY, CDR2 SMNVEV (reference sequence). The CDR3 length is 13 residues. The CDR3 loop is CASTLAGTDEQFF. DNA of the CDR3: TGTGCCAGCACCTTGGCGGGGACGGATGAGCAGTTCTTC.

V and J are TRBV7-2 and TRBJ2-3, with 9 bases aligning to TRBD2. CDR3 size: 19 residues. The germline gives CDR1 SGHTA, CDR2 FQGNSA. J was trimmed by 2 bases and V by 2 bases; bases with no gene match: 14. The CDR3 protein is CASSLWGWRGGLDTDTQYF. The CDR3 DNA sequence: TGTGCCAGCAGCTTATGGGGGTGGCGGGGGGGACTCGACACAGATACGCAGTATTTT. The full variable domain, in which reference TRBV7-2 and TRBJ2-3 provide the parts outside the CDR3, is GAGVSQSPSNKVTEKGKDVELRCDPISGHTALYWYRQSLGQGLEFLIYFQGNSAPDKSGLPSDRFSAERTGGSVSTLTIQRTQQEDSAVYLCASSLWGWRGGLDTDTQYFGPGTRLTVL.

J is TRBJ2-7 and V is TRBV28; 8 nucleotides line up with TRBD1. The V gene end was trimmed by 6 bases and the J gene end by 7 bases; junction bases not matched to a gene: 8. The V gene's germline CDR1 is MDHEN and CDR2 SYDVKM. This CDR3 spans 13 amino acids. CDR3 region: CASRRDRTAEQYF. In nucleotides, the CDR3 is TGTGCCAGCAGGAGGGACAGGACGGCTGAGCAGTACTTC. The full variable domain, with the rest looked up from reference TRBV28 and TRBJ2-7, is DVKVTQSSRYLVKRTGEKVFLECVQDMDHENMFWYRQDPGLGLRLIYFSYDVKMKEKGDIPEGYSVSREKKERFSLILESASTNQTSMYLCASRRDRTAEQYFGPGTRLTVT.

This clonotype showed up just a few times. V gene TRBV4-1 combines with J gene TRBJ2-7, with unresolved D. The CDR3 is made up of 15 amino acids. V lost 0 bases to trimming and J lost 2 bases, with 11 bases between them. From germline, CDR1 is MGHRA and CDR2 YSYEKL. CDR3 sequence (DNA): TGCGCCAGCAGCCAAGATAGCCAGTTTCCCTACGAGCAGTACTTC. The encoded protein is CASSQDSQFPYEQYF.

The J gene is TRBJ2-7, the V gene TRBV7-9, with unresolved D. V was shortened by 4 bases and J by 2 bases, with 12 bases between the two germline ends. CDR1 and CDR2 from the germline V gene are SEHNR and FQNEAQ (reference sequence). The CDR3 length is 14 residues. The CDR3 spells CASSSRERTYEQYF. DNA of the CDR3: TGTGCCAGCAGCTCTCGAGAGAGGACCTACGAGCAGTACTTC.

As regards this clonotype: An end of the junction does not agree with germline; a read error may underlie this. J is TRBJ1-4 and V is TRBV29-1; no reliable D call. The germline V gene has CDR1 SQVTM and CDR2 ANQGSEA. The CDR3 runs 14 residues. The CDR3 is CSVSLRTTNKKLFF. The CDR3 DNA sequence: TGCAGCGTTTCCCTACGTACAACTAATAAAAAACTGTTTTTT.

The chain couples TRBV7-9 to TRBJ1-2; D is unresolved. The CDR3 extends over 12 amino acids. Germline loops: CDR1 SEHNR, CDR2 FQNEAQ (reference sequence). V lost 1 base to trimming and J lost 4 bases, with 4 bases between them. CDR3 in DNA: TGTGCCAGCAGCTTAGAACCCTATGGCTACACCTTC. Amino acid sequence: CASSLEPYGYTF.

This sequence joins TRBV27 and TRBJ1-5; 7 bases agree with TRBD1. The CDR3 contains 17 residues. Germline lookup yields CDR1 MNHEY and CDR2 SMNVEV (reference sequence). The V and J ends lost 1 base and 3 bases, in that order; junction bases with no gene match: 9. In DNA, the CDR3 is TGTGCCAGCAGTTTATATGGACAAGGGACAGTCAATCAGCCCCAGCATTTT. Translation gives CASSLYGQGTVNQPQHF.

The genes are TRBV7-9 and TRBJ1-6, with TRBD1 matching over 7 bases. The CDR3 length is 14 residues. Germline loops: CDR1 SEHNR, CDR2 FQNEAQ (reference sequence). V lost 5 bases to trimming and J lost 10 bases; unmatched junction nucleotides: 8. CDR3 amino acids: CASSPDRVLSPLHF. CDR3 nucleotides: TGTGCCAGCAGCCCTGACAGGGTTCTATCACCCCTCCACTTT.

J is TRBJ2-7 and V is TRBV3-1; D call uncertain. This CDR3 contains 15 residues. V was clipped by 4 bases and J by 4 bases, with 17 bases between them. CDR1 is LGHDT and CDR2 is YNNKEL in the germline V gene (reference sequence). The CDR3 coding sequence is TGTGCCAGCAGCCTAAACTATGGGTGGCTTTACGAGCAGTACTTC. Amino acids: CASSLNYGWLYEQYF.

The table lists this clonotype with a few counts. The V call is TRBV5-1, the J call TRBJ2-3; TRBD2 matches at 10 bases. With V trimmed by 6 bases and J by 4 bases, 8 bases remained unmatched. This CDR3 is built from 15 residues. Germline CDR1 SGHRS, CDR2 YFSETQ. The CDR3 DNA follows: TGCGCCAGCACCCTAGCGGGGGTATCTGCAGATACGCAGTATTTT. Protein product: CASTLAGVSADTQYF.

CDR3 loop: CASSGQNNSPLHF. Written as DNA, the CDR3 is TGTGCCAGCAGTGGACAGAATAATTCACCCCTCCACTTT. The rearrangement links TRBV2 to TRBJ1-6; possible D gene TRBD1, 5 bases. The CDR3 is 13 residues long. Trimming cost V 4 bases and J 5 bases, with 6 bases left between them. The germline CDR1 and CDR2 sequences are SNHLY and FYNNEI.

The chain combines TRBV7-2 with TRBJ2-5; D is possibly TRBD1 or TRBD2 (5 bases each). The CDR3 is 15 residues long. V lost 2 bases to trimming and J lost 5 bases, with 15 bases between them. Looked up from germline, CDR1 is SGHTA and CDR2 is FQGNSA. Written as DNA, the CDR3 is TGTGCCAGCAGCTTAACTACCGGGTGGGGGGAGACCCAGTACTTC. Translation gives CASSLTTGWGETQYF.

The sample holds a few counts of this clonotype. The rearrangement links TRBV27 to TRBJ1-5; 10 bases align to TRBD1. Per the germline V gene, CDR1 is MNHEY and CDR2 is SMNVEV (reference sequence). The CDR3 consists of 17 residues. Trimming removed 6 bases from V and 7 bases from J; junction bases left unmatched: 15. CDR3 in amino acids: CASSGNLGTGVDQPQHF. CDR3 nucleotide sequence: TGTGCCAGCAGCGGAAATCTCGGGACAGGGGTGGACCAGCCCCAGCATTTT.

The chain employs TRBV18 and TRBJ2-3; D is unclear. The CDR3 spans 12 residues. The ends were cut back, 5 bases at V and 4 bases at J, with 7 bases in the middle. Germline-derived CDR1 and CDR2 are KGHSH and LQKENI. Here the CDR3 reads CASSDLSDTQYF. The CDR3 region has the DNA TGTGCCAGCTCAGACTTGTCAGATACGCAGTATTTT.

This clonotype was observed a few times. This chain uses TRBV4-3 with TRBJ2-6; TRBD1 might be the D (6 bases). The CDR3 is made up of 15 amino acids. Germline V gives CDR1 LGHNA, CDR2 YSLEER. Trimming cost V 5 bases and J 2 bases, with 10 bases left between them. CDR3 loop: CASSYTGTGANVLTF. CDR3 DNA: TGCGCCAGCAGCTATACAGGGACTGGGGCCAACGTCCTGACTTTC.

The chain joins TRBV29-1 to TRBJ2-1; TRBD1 is a possible D gene (6 bases). Germline-derived CDR1 and CDR2 are SQVTM and ANQGSEA. V was shortened by 7 bases and J by 7 bases, with 14 bases between the two germline ends. The CDR3 contains 12 residues. The CDR3 DNA sequence: TGCAGCGCTGGCAGGGGTCAGAATGAGCAGTTCTTC. This codes for CSAGRGQNEQFF.